The table lists the clone carrying this TCR beta chain with a few counts. Antigen: not known. Clones were sequenced by immunoSEQ multiplex PCR, and TCRdb holds only the in-frame ones, with some missing. The profile shows about 19,000 clones, around two thirds of them singletons. This sample is part of a study of OX40 agonist ivuxolimab in advanced cancers. Study results and caveats: Nonresponders included some who also had low normalized T-cell clonal expansion.

Blood sampling took place at baseline, cycle 4 day 1, and cycle 7 day 1. Germline V lookup: CDR1 SGDLS, CDR2 YYNGEE. V gave up 4 bases and J gave up 3 bases, with 13 bases separating them. The CDR3 is made up of 15 amino acids. This receptor was taken from an adult with an advanced solid tumor such as melanoma, head and neck, liver or kidney cancer. The chain recombines TRBV9 with TRBJ2-2; D remains unclear. The material sequenced was CD4+ or CD8+ T cells sorted from blood, taken in a trial of the OX40 agonist ivuxolimab. DNA of the CDR3: TGTGCCAGCAGCCCAGTGAGTAGGGACACCGGGGAGCTGTTTTTT. It translates to CASSPVSRDTGELFF. The entire variable domain, with the rest obtained from reference TRBV9 and TRBJ2-2, is as follows: DSGVTQTPKHLITATGQRVTLRCSPRSGDLSVYWYQQSLDQGLQFLIQYYNGEERAKGNILERFSAQQFPDLHSELNLSSLELGDSALYFCASSPVSRDTGELFFGEGSRLTVL.